This T cell receptor (beta chain) came from a study of human T cells and chemical hapten exposure. On the study more broadly: The patient population, which was mostly female, had alopecia areata, totalis or universalis.

Individual cDNA molecules each carried unique molecular identifiers attached by the library. TCRdb used MiXCR to reprocess the RACE reads, holding one entry per CDR3 protein. The table records 180,000 or so distinct CDR3 sequences, about 25% of them present only once. Comment on this clonotype: No antigen is known for it.

Trimming at V came to 3 bases and at J to 3 bases, leaving 4 bases not matched to a gene. Germline-derived CDR1 and CDR2 are SGHRS and YFSETQ. The CDR3 consists of 15 residues. The sample's time point: patch test 3, about 24 weeks after DPC sensitization. Regarding treatment: therapeutic diphenylcyclopropenone sensitization with weekly scalp DPC. Study-wide points: Sensitizing with DPC caused no change in TCRs above 1 in 1000 frequency.

The sequence was obtained from a middle-aged woman with alopecia areata. Some clones in this sample may be carry-over from other donors' samples. The chain carries TRBV5-1 and TRBJ2-1, with TRBD1 matching 9 bases. This specimen consisted of whole blood, obtained in connection with sensitization to the hapten diphenylcyclopropenone (DPC). CDR3 residues: CASSSGTGIYNEQFF. DNA of the CDR3: TGCGCCAGCAGCTCCGGGACAGGGATCTACAATGAGCAGTTCTTC.